Listed below are T cell receptor beta chains from one sample, sequenced in a study of blood T cell repertoires in COVID-19. Method: immunoSEQ multiplex PCR; TCRdb's copy keeps in-frame clones and lacks some. The profile shows 300,000 to 400,000 clones, 90% of them singletons. Sequences were obtained from PBMCs or T cells enriched from blood (not recorded which). The receptors were sampled from a man in his 60s who had recovered from COVID-19. CDR3s include the opening cysteine and the closing phenylalanine or tryptophan. Fields, in order: V gene, clone size, D gene, CDR3 length, J gene, CDR3 protein, CDR3 DNA. The D gene is left open where the match is weak. Size values are once, few and many counts, or a class for expanded clones, and some rows have none.

V gene: TRBV12-3/TRBV12-4; clone size: .; D gene: .; CDR3 length: 12; J gene: TRBJ2-1; CDR3 protein: CASSLMGYEQFF; CDR3 DNA: TGTGCCAGCAGTTTAATGGGCTATGAGCAGTTCTTC
V gene: TRBV19; clone size: .; D gene: TRBD1; CDR3 length: 14; J gene: TRBJ1-2; CDR3 protein: CASSRGGTGDGYTF; CDR3 DNA: TGTGCCAGTAGTCGAGGGGGGACAGGGGATGGCTACACCTTC
V gene: TRBV18; clone size: .; D gene: TRBD1; CDR3 length: 13; J gene: TRBJ1-2; CDR3 protein: CASSHDRVYGYTF; CDR3 DNA: TGTGCCAGCTCACACGACAGGGTTTATGGCTACACCTTC
V gene: TRBV2; clone size: .; D gene: TRBD2; CDR3 length: 14; J gene: TRBJ2-1; CDR3 protein: CASSPGGGVNEQFF; CDR3 DNA: TGTGCCAGCAGCCCGGGAGGAGGAGTAAATGAGCAGTTCTTC
V gene: TRBV5-4; clone size: .; D gene: .; CDR3 length: 13; J gene: TRBJ1-2; CDR3 protein: CASSFGQGFGYTF; CDR3 DNA: TGTGCCAGCAGCTTCGGGCAGGGATTTGGCTACACCTTC
V gene: TRBV15; clone size: .; D gene: .; CDR3 length: 17; J gene: TRBJ1-1; CDR3 protein: CATSRGGAGRMNTEAFF; CDR3 DNA: TGTGCCACCAGCAGAGGAGGAGCGGGGCGGATGAACACTGAAGCTTTCTTT
V gene: TRBV7-2; clone size: .; D gene: TRBD2; CDR3 length: 16; J gene: TRBJ2-1; CDR3 protein: CASSSSGTSSYNEQFF; CDR3 DNA: TGTGCCAGCAGCTCGAGCGGGACCAGCTCCTACAATGAGCAGTTCTTC
V gene: TRBV7-8; clone size: .; D gene: .; CDR3 length: 16; J gene: TRBJ1-2; CDR3 protein: CASSLGSGFPYYGYTF; CDR3 DNA: TGTGCCAGCAGCTTAGGGTCAGGGTTTCCCTATTATGGCTACACCTTC
V gene: TRBV27; clone size: .; D gene: .; CDR3 length: 13; J gene: TRBJ2-5; CDR3 protein: CASSSNGGETQYF; CDR3 DNA: TGTGCCAGCAGTTCAAACGGGGGAGAGACCCAGTACTTC
V gene: TRBV30; clone size: once; D gene: TRBD2; CDR3 length: 15; J gene: TRBJ2-5; CDR3 protein: CAWSKSGTSRETQYF; CDR3 DNA: TGTGCCTGGAGCAAATCCGGGACTAGTCGCGAGACCCAGTACTTC
V gene: TRBV6-5; clone size: .; D gene: .; CDR3 length: 13; J gene: TRBJ1-2; CDR3 protein: CASSSQMIYGYTF; CDR3 DNA: TGTGCCAGCAGTTCGCAGATGATCTATGGCTACACCTTC
V gene: TRBV6-5; clone size: .; D gene: .; CDR3 length: 14; J gene: TRBJ2-2; CDR3 protein: CASTLVRDTGELFF; CDR3 DNA: TGTGCCAGCACCCTAGTACGGGACACCGGGGAGCTGTTTTTT
V gene: TRBV4-3; clone size: .; D gene: .; CDR3 length: 16; J gene: TRBJ1-4; CDR3 protein: CASSQVLAATNEKLFF; CDR3 DNA: TGCGCCAGCAGCCAAGTTTTGGCAGCAACTAATGAAAAACTGTTTTTT
V gene: TRBV3-1/TRBV3-2; clone size: .; D gene: .; CDR3 length: 17; J gene: TRBJ2-4; CDR3 protein: CASSQGGTSIAKNIQYF; CDR3 DNA: TGTGCCAGCAGCCAGGGGGGGACAAGCATAGCCAAAAACATTCAGTACTTC
V gene: TRBV2; clone size: .; D gene: TRBD1; CDR3 length: 15; J gene: TRBJ1-1; CDR3 protein: CASMERTGWNTEAFF; CDR3 DNA: TGTGCCAGCATGGAAAGGACAGGATGGAACACTGAAGCTTTCTTT
V gene: TRBV5-1; clone size: .; D gene: .; CDR3 length: 13; J gene: TRBJ1-1; CDR3 protein: CASSLAGITEAFF; CDR3 DNA: TGCGCCAGCAGCTTAGCCGGGATCACTGAAGCTTTCTTT
V gene: TRBV5-1; clone size: .; D gene: TRBD1; CDR3 length: 16; J gene: TRBJ1-1; CDR3 protein: CASSSYAGQLNTEAFF; CDR3 DNA: TGCGCCAGCAGCTCATACGCGGGACAGCTGAACACTGAAGCTTTCTTT
V gene: TRBV2; clone size: .; D gene: TRBD1; CDR3 length: 14; J gene: TRBJ1-2; CDR3 protein: CASSNRDRGPGYTF; CDR3 DNA: TGTGCCAGCAGTAACCGGGACAGGGGGCCGGGCTACACCTTC
V gene: TRBV7-9; clone size: .; D gene: TRBD1; CDR3 length: 17; J gene: TRBJ1-1; CDR3 protein: CASSYVGQALSGTEAFF; CDR3 DNA: TGTGCCAGCAGCTACGTCGGACAGGCGCTTTCTGGCACTGAAGCTTTCTTT
V gene: TRBV9; clone size: .; D gene: .; CDR3 length: 18; J gene: TRBJ1-6; CDR3 protein: CASSVGRTVQGMNSPLHF; CDR3 DNA: TGTGCCAGCAGCGTAGGACGGACGGTTCAGGGGATGAATTCACCCCTCCACTTT
V gene: TRBV29-1; clone size: .; D gene: .; CDR3 length: 12; J gene: TRBJ1-1; CDR3 protein: CSVLDSLTEAFF; CDR3 DNA: TGCAGCGTCTTGGACAGTCTCACTGAAGCTTTCTTT
V gene: TRBV7-7; clone size: .; D gene: .; CDR3 length: 12; J gene: TRBJ2-5; CDR3 protein: CASRADQETQYF; CDR3 DNA: TGTGCTAGCAGGGCAGACCAAGAGACCCAGTACTTC
V gene: TRBV7-2; clone size: once; D gene: .; CDR3 length: 14; J gene: TRBJ1-2; CDR3 protein: CASIPWGDNYGYTF; CDR3 DNA: TGTGCCAGCATCCCATGGGGGGATAACTATGGCTACACCTTC
V gene: TRBV23-1; clone size: .; D gene: .; CDR3 length: 14; J gene: TRBJ2-7; CDR3 protein: CARELPRTTYEQYF; CDR3 DNA: TGCGCCAGGGAACTTCCTCGGACTACCTACGAGCAGTACTTC